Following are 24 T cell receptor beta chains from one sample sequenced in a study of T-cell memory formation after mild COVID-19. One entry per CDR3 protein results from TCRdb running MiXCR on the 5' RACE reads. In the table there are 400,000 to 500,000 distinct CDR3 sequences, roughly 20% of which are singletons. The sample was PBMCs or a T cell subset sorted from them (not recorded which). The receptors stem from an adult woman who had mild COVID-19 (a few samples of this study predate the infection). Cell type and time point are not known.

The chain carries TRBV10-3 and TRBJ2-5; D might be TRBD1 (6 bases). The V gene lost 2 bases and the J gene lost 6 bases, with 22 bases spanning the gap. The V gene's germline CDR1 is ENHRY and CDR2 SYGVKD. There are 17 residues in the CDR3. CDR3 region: CAISEPKGDRVSKTQYF. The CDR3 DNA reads TGTGCCATCAGTGAGCCTAAGGGGGATAGGGTTTCGAAGACCCAGTACTTC.

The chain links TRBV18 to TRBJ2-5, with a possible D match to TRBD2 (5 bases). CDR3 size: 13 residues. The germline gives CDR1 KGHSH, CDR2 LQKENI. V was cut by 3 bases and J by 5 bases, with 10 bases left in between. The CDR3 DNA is TGTGCCAGCTCACCCCGGGAATCGGAGACCCAGTACTTC. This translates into CASSPRESETQYF. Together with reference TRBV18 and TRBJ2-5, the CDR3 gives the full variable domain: NAGVMQNPRHLVRRRGQEARLRCSPMKGHSHVYWYRQLPEEGLKFMVYLQKENIIDESGMPKERFSAEFPKEGPSILRIQQVVRGDSAAYFCASSPRESETQYFGPGTRLLVL.

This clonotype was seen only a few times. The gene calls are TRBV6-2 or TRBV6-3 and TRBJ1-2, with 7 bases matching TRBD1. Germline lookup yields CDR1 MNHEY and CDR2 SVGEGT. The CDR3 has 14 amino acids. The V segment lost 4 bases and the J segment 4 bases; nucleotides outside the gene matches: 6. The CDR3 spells CASSFTGTAYGYTF. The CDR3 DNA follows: TGTGCCAGCAGTTTCACAGGGACAGCCTATGGCTACACCTTC.

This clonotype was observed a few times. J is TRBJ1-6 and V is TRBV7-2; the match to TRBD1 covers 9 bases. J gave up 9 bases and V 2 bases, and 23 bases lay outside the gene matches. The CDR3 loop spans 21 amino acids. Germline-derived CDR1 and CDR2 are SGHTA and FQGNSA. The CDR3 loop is CASSLTSGTGRGQGEGSPLHF. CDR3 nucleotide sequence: TGTGCCAGCAGCTTAACTTCCGGGACAGGGCGAGGACAGGGCGAGGGTTCACCCCTCCACTTT. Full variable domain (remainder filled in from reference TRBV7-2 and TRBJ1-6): GAGVSQSPSNKVTEKGKDVELRCDPISGHTALYWYRQSLGQGLEFLIYFQGNSAPDKSGLPSDRFSAERTGGSVSTLTIQRTQQEDSAVYLCASSLTSGTGRGQGEGSPLHFGNGTRLTVT.

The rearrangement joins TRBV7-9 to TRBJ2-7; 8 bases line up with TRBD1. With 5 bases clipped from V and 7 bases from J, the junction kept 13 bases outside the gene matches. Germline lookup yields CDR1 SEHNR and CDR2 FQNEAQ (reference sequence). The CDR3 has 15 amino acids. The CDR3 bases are TGTGCCAGCAGCCGCACCGGCAGGGGGCTAGGAGAGCAGTACTTC. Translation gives CASSRTGRGLGEQYF.

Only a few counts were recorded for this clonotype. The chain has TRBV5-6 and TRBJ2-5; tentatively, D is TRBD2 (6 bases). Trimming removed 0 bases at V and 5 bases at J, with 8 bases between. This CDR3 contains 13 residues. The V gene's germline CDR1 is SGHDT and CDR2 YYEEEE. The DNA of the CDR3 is TGTGCCAGCAGCTTGGATGGAGGGGAGACCCAGTACTTC. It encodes CASSLDGGETQYF. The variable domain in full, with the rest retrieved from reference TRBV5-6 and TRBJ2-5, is DAGVTQSPTHLIKTRGQQVTLRCSPKSGHDTVSWYQQALGQGPQFIFQYYEEEERQRGNFPDRFSGHQFPNYSSELNVNALLLGDSALYLCASSLDGGETQYFGPGTRLLVL.

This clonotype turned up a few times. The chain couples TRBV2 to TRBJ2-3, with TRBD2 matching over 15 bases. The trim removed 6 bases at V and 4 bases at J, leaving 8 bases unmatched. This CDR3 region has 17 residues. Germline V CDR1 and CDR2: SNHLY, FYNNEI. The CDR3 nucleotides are TGTGCCAGCAGCCCGGGACTAGCGGGAGGAAGGGCAGATACGCAGTATTTT. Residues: CASSPGLAGGRADTQYF. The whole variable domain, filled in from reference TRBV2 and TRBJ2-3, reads EPEVTQTPSHQVTQMGQEVILRCVPISNHLYFYWYRQILGQKVEFLVSFYNNEISEKSEIFDDQFSVERPDGSNFTLKIRSTKLEDSAMYFCASSPGLAGGRADTQYFGPGTRLTVL.

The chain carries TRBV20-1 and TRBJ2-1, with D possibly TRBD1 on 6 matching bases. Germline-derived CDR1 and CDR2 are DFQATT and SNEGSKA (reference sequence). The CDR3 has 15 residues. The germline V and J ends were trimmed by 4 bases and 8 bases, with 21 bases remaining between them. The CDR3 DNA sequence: TGCAGTGCTACCAACTACAGGGACGAGGATGATGAGCAGTTCTTC. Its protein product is CSATNYRDEDDEQFF.

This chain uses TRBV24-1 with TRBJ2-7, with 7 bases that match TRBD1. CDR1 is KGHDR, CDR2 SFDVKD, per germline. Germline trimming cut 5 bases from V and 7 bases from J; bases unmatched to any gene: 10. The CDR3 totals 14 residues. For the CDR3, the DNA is TGTGCCACCAGTGGACAGGGCCGGCGATGGGAGCAGTACTTC. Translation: CATSGQGRRWEQYF.

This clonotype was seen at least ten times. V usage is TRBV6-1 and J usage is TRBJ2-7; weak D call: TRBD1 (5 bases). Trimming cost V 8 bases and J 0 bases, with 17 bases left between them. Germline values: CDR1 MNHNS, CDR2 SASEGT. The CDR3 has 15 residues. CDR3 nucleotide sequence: TGTGCCAGCCGGTCTAGGGGCGGAAGCTCCTACGAGCAGTACTTC. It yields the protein CASRSRGGSSYEQYF.

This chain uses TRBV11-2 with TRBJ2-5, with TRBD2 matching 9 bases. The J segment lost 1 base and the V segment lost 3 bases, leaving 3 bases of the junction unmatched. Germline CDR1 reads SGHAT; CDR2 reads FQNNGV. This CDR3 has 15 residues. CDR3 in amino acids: CASSFGTSLQETQYF. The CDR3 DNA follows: TGTGCCAGCAGCTTTGGGACTAGCCTCCAAGAGACCCAGTACTTC.

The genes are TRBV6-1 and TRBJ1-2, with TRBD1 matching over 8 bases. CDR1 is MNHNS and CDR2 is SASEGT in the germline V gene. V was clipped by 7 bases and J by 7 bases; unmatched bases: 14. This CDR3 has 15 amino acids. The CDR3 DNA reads TGTGCCAGCACCGAGAGGGCAGGGGGCAAGGGTGGCTACACCTTC. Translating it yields CASTERAGGKGGYTF.

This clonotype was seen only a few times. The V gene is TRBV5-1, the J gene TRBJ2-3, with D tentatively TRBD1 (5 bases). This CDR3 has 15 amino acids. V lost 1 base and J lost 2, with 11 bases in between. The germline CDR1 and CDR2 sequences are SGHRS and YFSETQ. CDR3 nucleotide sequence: TGCGCCAGCAGCTTGATAGGGGCACCCACAGATACGCAGTATTTT. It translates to CASSLIGAPTDTQYF.

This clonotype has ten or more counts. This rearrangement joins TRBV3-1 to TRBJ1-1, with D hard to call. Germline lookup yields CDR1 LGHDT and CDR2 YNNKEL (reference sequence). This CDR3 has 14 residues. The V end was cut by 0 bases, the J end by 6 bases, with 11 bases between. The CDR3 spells CASSQDLKGSEAFF. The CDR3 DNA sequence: TGTGCCAGCAGCCAAGATTTAAAAGGGTCTGAAGCTTTCTTT. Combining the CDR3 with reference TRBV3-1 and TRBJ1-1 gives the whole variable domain DTAVSQTPKYLVTQMGNDKSIKCEQNLGHDTMYWYKQDSKKFLKIMFSYNNKELIINETVPNRFSPKSPDKAHLNLHINSLELGDSAVYFCASSQDLKGSEAFFGQGTRLTVV.

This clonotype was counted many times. The CDR3 sequence: CATSDREGGSYNEQFF. In DNA, the CDR3 is TGTGCCACCAGTGATAGGGAGGGGGGCTCCTACAATGAGCAGTTCTTC. The V call is TRBV24-1, the J call TRBJ2-1, with D possibly matching TRBD2 (7 bases). V lost 3 bases, J lost 0 bases, and 11 bases lay in between. Germline V gene data show CDR1 as KGHDR and CDR2 as SFDVKD. The CDR3 has 16 amino acids.

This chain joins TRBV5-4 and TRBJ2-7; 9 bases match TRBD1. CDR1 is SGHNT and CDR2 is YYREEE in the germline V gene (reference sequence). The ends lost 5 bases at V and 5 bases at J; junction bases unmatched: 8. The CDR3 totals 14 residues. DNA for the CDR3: TGTGCCAGCAGTCACCGGGACAGGGCCCACGAGCAGTACTTC. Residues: CASSHRDRAHEQYF.

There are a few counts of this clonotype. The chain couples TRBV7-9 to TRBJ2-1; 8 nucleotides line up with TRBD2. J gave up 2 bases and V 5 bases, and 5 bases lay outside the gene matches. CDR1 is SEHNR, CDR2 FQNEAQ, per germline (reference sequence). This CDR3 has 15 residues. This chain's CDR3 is CASSHRLAPYNEQFF. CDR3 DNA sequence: TGTGCCAGCAGCCACAGACTAGCGCCCTACAATGAGCAGTTCTTC.

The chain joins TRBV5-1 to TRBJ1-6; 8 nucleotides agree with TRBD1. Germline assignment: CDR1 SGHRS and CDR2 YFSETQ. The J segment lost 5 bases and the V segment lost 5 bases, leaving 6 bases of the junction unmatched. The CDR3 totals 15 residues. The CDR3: CASRRGQGDNSPLHF. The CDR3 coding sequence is TGCGCCAGCAGGCGCGGACAGGGAGATAATTCACCCCTCCACTTT.

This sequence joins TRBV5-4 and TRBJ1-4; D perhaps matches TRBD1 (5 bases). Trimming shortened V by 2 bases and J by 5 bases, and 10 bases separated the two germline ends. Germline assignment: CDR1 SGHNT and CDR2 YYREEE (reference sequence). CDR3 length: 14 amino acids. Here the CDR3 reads CASSFRGPNEKLFF. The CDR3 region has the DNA TGTGCCAGCAGCTTTAGGGGACCCAATGAAAAACTGTTTTTT. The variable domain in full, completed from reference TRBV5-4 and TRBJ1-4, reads ETGVTQSPTHLIKTRGQQVTLRCSSQSGHNTVSWYQQALGQGPQFIFQYYREEENGRGNFPPRFSGLQFPNYSSELNVNALELDDSALYLCASSFRGPNEKLFFGSGTQLSVL.

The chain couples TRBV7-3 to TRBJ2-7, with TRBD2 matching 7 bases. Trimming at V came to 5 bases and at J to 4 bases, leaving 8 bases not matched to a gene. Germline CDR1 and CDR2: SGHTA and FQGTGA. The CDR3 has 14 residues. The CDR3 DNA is TGTGCCAGCAGCCCAACCCCGGGGGGTTACGAGCAGTACTTC. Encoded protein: CASSPTPGGYEQYF.

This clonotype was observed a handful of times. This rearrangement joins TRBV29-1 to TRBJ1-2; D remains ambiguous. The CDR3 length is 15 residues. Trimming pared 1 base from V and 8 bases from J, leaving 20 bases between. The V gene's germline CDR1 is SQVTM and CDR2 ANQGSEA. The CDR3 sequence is CSVEGSIGELRGYTF. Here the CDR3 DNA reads TGCAGCGTTGAAGGTTCGATCGGGGAGCTGCGCGGCTACACCTTC.

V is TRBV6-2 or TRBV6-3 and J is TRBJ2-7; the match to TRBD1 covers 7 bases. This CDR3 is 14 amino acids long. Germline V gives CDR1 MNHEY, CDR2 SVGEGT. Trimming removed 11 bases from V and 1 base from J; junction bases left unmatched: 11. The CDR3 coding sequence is TGTGCCCTATCCAAAGGGGGCAGATCCTACGAGCAGTACTTC. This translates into CALSKGGRSYEQYF.

Written as DNA, the CDR3 is TGTGCCAGCAGCTTACGGGGATGGGGGGAAGCTTTCTTT. This translates into CASSLRGWGEAFF. The V and J genes are TRBV7-9 and TRBJ1-1; TRBD1 is a possible D gene (5 bases). Germline CDR1 SEHNR, CDR2 FQNEAQ (reference sequence). Trimming removed 2 bases from V and 8 bases from J, with 12 bases in between. The CDR3 totals 13 residues.

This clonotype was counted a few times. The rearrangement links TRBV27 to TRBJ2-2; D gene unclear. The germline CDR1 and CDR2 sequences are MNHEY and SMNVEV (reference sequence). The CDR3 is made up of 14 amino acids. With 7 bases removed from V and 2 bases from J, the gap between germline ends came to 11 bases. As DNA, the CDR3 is TGTGCCAGCACCAATTTTATTAACACCGGGGAGCTGTTTTTT. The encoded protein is CASTNFINTGELFF.